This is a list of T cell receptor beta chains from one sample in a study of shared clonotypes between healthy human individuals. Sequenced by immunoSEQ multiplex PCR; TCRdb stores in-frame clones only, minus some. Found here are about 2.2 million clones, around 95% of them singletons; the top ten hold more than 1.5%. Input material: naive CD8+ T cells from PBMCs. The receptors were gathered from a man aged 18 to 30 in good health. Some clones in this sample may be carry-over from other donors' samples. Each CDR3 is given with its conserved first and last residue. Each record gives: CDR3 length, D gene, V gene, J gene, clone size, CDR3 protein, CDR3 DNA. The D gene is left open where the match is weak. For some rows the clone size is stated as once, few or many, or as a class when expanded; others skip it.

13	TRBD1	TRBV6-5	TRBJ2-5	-	CASSSTGGETQYF	TGTGCCAGCAGTTCGACAGGGGGCGAGACCCAGTACTTC
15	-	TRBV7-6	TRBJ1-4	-	CASSFSYGSNEKLFF	TGTGCCAGCAGCTTCTCCTACGGGTCTAATGAAAAACTGTTTTTT
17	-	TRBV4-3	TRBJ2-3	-	CASSQDPPGIFTDTQYF	TGCGCCAGCAGCCAAGATCCGCCAGGGATCTTCACAGATACGCAGTATTTT
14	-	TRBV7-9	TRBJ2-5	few	CASSSPGAQETQYF	TGTGCCAGCAGCTCCCCAGGGGCCCAAGAGACCCAGTACTTC
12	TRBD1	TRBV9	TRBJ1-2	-	CASNRDRGGYTF	TGTGCCAGCAACCGGGACAGGGGAGGCTACACCTTC
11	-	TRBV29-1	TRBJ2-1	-	CSVRDTHEQFF	TGCAGCGTCCGGGACACCCATGAGCAGTTCTTC
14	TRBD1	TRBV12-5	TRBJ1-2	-	CASGAGTGFYGYTF	TGTGCTAGTGGTGCCGGGACAGGGTTCTATGGCTACACCTTC
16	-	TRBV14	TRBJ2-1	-	CASSNLGSSSYNEQFF	TGTGCCAGCAGCAATCTGGGTTCCAGCTCCTACAATGAGCAGTTCTTC
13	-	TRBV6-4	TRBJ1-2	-	CASSDSIARGYTF	TGTGCCAGCAGTGACTCGATAGCTCGTGGCTACACCTTC
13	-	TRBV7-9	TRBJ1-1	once	CASSSSGDPEAFF	TGTGCCAGCAGTTCCTCGGGGGATCCTGAAGCTTTCTTT
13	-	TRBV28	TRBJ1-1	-	CASSFGSYTEAFF	TGTGCCAGCAGTTTCGGCAGTTACACTGAAGCTTTCTTT
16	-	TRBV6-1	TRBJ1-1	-	CASSEMGDRWVTEAFF	TGTGCCAGCAGTGAAATGGGGGACCGTTGGGTCACTGAAGCTTTCTTT
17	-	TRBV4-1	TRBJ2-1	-	CASSQARDLRSYNEQFF	TGCGCCAGCAGCCAAGCCCGGGACCTGCGCTCCTACAATGAGCAGTTCTTC
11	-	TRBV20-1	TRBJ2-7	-	CSARRAYEQYF	TGCAGTGCTAGACGTGCCTACGAGCAGTACTTC
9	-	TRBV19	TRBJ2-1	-	CASRKQQFF	TGTGCCTCTAGAAAGCAGCAGTTCTTC
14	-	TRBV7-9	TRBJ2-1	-	CASSPLGLHNEQFF	TGTGCCAGCAGCCCCCTGGGGCTCCACAATGAGCAGTTCTTC
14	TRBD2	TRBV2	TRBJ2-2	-	CAYFERGGTGELFF	TGTGCCTACTTCGAGCGGGGAGGGACCGGGGAGCTGTTTTTT
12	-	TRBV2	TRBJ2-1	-	CASSPWAYEQFF	TGTGCCAGCAGCCCCTGGGCCTATGAGCAGTTCTTC
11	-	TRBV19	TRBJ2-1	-	CASSRENEQFF	TGTGCCAGTAGTAGAGAGAATGAGCAGTTCTTC
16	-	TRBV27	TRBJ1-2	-	CASSLSGGRDFYGYTF	TGTGCCAGCAGTTTATCAGGAGGCAGGGATTTCTATGGCTACACCTTC
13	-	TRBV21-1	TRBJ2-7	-	CASSKGQGYEQYF	TGTGCCAGCAGCAAAGGACAGGGCTACGAGCAGTACTTC
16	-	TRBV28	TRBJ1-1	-	CASSLVGSSRHTEAFF	TGTGCCAGCAGTTTGGTAGGGAGTAGCAGGCACACTGAAGCTTTCTTT
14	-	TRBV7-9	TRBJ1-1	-	CASSSVTGNTEAFF	TGTGCCAGCAGCTCAGTTACAGGGAACACTGAAGCTTTCTTT
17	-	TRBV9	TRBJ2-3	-	CASSVEGQGSPTDTQYF	TGTGCCAGCAGCGTAGAGGGTCAGGGCAGTCCAACAGATACGCAGTATTTT
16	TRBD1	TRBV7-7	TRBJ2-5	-	CASTVSEGQAQETQYF	TGTGCCAGCACCGTATCGGAGGGACAGGCGCAAGAGACCCAGTACTTC
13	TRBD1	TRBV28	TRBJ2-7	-	CASTDRVSGEQYF	TGTGCCAGCACCGACAGGGTGTCGGGTGAGCAGTACTTC
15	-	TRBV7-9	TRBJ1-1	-	CASSADRAPNTEAFF	TGTGCCAGCAGCGCGGACCGGGCCCCGAACACTGAAGCTTTCTTT
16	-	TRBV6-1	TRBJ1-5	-	CASSEFRGLSNQPQHF	TGTGCCAGCAGTGAATTTAGGGGGTTAAGCAATCAGCCCCAGCATTTT
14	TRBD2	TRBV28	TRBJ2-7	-	CASSLDGLEAEQYF	TGTGCCAGCAGCCTCGACGGACTAGAAGCCGAGCAGTACTTC
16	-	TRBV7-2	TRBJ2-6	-	CASSPRKGWGANVLTF	TGTGCCAGCAGCCCAAGGAAGGGTTGGGGGGCCAACGTCCTGACTTTC
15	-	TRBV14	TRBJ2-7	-	CASSQDRGTSYEQYF	TGTGCCAGCAGCCAAGACCGGGGCACCTCCTACGAGCAGTACTTC
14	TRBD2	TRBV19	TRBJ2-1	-	CASSHGLAVNEQFF	TGTGCCAGTAGTCATGGACTAGCGGTTAATGAGCAGTTCTTC
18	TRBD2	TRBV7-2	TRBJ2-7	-	CASSLKLAGALGTYEQYF	TGTGCCAGCAGCTTAAAGCTAGCGGGAGCGCTCGGCACCTACGAGCAGTACTTC
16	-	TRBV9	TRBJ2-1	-	CASSGRAPVGPNEQFF	TGTGCCAGCAGCGGTAGAGCCCCGGTTGGCCCCAATGAGCAGTTCTTC
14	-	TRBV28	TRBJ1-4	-	CASSLDGANEKLFF	TGTGCCAGCAGTTTGGACGGAGCTAATGAAAAACTGTTTTTT
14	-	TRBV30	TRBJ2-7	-	CAWSFKGHSYEQYF	TGTGCCTGGAGTTTTAAGGGCCACTCCTACGAGCAGTACTTC
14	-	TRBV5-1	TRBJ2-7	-	CASSLTQWVDEQYF	TGCGCCAGCAGCTTGACCCAATGGGTGGACGAGCAGTACTTC
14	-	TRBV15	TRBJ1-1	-	CATSPAWTNTEAFF	TGTGCCACCAGCCCCGCCTGGACGAACACTGAAGCTTTCTTT
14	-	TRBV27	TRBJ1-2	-	CASSLVGSSYGYTF	TGTGCCAGCAGTTTGGTCGGGAGTAGCTATGGCTACACCTTC
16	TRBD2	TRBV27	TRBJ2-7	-	CASGVDPGLAGGEQYF	TGTGCCAGCGGCGTGGACCCGGGACTAGCGGGTGGCGAGCAGTACTTC
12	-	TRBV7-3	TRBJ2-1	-	CASSFLGNEQFF	TGTGCCAGCAGCTTCCTCGGCAATGAGCAGTTCTTC
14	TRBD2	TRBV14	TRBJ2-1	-	CASSQGESSGEQFF	TGTGCCAGCAGCCAAGGTGAGAGTAGCGGGGAGCAGTTCTTC
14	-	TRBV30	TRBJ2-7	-	CAWSGLRRSYEQYF	TGTGCCTGGAGTGGACTTCGCCGCTCCTACGAGCAGTACTTC
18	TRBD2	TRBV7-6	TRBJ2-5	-	CASSRMTSGRPGGETQYF	TGTGCCAGCAGCCGGATGACTAGCGGGAGGCCCGGGGGAGAGACCCAGTACTTC